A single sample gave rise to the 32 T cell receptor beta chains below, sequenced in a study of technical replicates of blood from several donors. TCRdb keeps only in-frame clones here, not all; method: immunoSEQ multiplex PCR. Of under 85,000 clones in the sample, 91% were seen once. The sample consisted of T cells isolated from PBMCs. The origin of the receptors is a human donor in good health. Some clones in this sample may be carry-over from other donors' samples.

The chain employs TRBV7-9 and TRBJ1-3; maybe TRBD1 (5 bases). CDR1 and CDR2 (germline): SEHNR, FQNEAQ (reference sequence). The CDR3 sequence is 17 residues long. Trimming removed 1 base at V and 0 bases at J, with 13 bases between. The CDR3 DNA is TGTGCCAGCAGCTTAGGTAGAAGGGGCCCCTCTGGAAACACCATATATTTT. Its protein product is CASSLGRRGPSGNTIYF.

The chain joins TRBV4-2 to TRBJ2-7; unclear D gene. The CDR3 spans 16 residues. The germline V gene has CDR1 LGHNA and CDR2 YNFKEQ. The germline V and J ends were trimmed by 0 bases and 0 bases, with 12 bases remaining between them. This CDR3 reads CASSQDQETPSYEQYF. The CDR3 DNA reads TGTGCCAGCAGCCAAGATCAGGAAACTCCCTCCTACGAGCAGTACTTC.

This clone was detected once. As DNA, the CDR3 is TGTGCCACCGGACTCTATAGCACAGATACGCAGTATTTT. Translation: CATGLYSTDTQYF. V gene TRBV10-3 combines with J gene TRBJ2-3; D possibly corresponds to TRBD2 (5 bases). The V and J ends lost 10 bases and 0 bases respectively, with 11 bases between them. The germline CDR1 and CDR2 sequences are ENHRY and SYGVKD. The CDR3 totals 13 residues.

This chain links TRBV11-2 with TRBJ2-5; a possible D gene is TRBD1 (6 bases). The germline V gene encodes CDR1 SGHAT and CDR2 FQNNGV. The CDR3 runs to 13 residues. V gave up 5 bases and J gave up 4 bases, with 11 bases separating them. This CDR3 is CASSPGVIETQYF. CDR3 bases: TGTGCCAGCAGCCCAGGGGTTATAGAGACCCAGTACTTC.

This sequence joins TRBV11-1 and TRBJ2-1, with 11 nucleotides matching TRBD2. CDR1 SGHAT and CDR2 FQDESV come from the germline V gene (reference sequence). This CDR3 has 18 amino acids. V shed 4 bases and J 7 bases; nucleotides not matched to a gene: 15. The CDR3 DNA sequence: TGTGCCAGCAGCTCGCCGATGGTAGCGGGAGGGGTAGGGAATGAGCAGTTCTTC. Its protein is CASSSPMVAGGVGNEQFF. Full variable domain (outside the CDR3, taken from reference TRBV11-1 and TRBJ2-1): EAEVAQSPRYKITEKSQAVAFWCDPISGHATLYWYRQILGQGPELLVQFQDESVVDDSQLPKDRFSAERLKGVDSTLKIQPAELGDSAMYLCASSSPMVAGGVGNEQFFGPGTRLTVL.

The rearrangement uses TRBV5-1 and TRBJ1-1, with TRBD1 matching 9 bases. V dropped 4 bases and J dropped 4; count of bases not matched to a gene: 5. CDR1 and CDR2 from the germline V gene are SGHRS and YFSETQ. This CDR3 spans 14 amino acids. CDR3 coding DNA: TGCGCCAGCAGCGAGGGACAGGGAGGCACTGAAGCTTTCTTT. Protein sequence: CASSEGQGGTEAFF.

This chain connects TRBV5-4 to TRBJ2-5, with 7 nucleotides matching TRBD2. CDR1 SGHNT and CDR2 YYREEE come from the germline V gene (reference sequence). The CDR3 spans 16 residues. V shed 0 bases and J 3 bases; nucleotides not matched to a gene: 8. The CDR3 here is CASSLAYGTKKETQYF. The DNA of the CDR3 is TGTGCCAGCAGCTTGGCCTATGGGACTAAGAAAGAGACCCAGTACTTC.

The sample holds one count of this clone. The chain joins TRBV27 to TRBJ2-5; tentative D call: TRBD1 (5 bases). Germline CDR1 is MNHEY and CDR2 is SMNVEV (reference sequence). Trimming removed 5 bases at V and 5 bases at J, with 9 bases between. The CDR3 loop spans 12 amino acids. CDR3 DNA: TGTGCCAGCAGTCCAGGGTCGGAGACCCAGTACTTC. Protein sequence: CASSPGSETQYF.

The CDR3 coding sequence is TGTGCCAGCAGCTTAGGGCTAGCTACAGATACGCAGTATTTT. Its protein product is CASSLGLATDTQYF. V usage is TRBV7-9 and J usage is TRBJ2-3, with D tentatively TRBD2 (5 bases). Trimming stripped 1 base from V and 3 bases from J, with 8 bases between. The germline gives CDR1 SEHNR, CDR2 FQNEAQ (reference sequence). The length of the CDR3 is 14 residues.

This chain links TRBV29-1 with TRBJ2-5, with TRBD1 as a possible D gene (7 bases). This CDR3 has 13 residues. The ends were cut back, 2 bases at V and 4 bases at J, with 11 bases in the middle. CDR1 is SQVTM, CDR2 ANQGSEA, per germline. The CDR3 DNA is TGCAGCGTTGAAACAGGGGAGGTAGAGACCCAGTACTTC. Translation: CSVETGEVETQYF.

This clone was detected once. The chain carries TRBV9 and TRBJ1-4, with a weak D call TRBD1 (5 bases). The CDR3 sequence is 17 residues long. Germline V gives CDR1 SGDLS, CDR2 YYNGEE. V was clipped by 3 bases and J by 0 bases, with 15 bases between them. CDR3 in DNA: TGTGCCAGCAGCGCAACCGGGGGACTCACAACTAATGAAAAACTGTTTTTT. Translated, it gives CASSATGGLTTNEKLFF.

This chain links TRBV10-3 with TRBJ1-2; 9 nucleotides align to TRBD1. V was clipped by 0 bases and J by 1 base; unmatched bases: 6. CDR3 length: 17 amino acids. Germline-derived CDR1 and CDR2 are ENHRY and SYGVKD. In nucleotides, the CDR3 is TGTGCCATCAGTGAGTCAATGCCGGGACAGGGTAACTATGGCTACACCTTC. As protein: CAISESMPGQGNYGYTF.

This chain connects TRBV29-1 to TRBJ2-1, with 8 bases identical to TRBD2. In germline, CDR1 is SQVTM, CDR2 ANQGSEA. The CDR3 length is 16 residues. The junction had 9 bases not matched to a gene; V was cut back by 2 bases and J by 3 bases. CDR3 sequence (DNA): TGCAGCGTTGAAACTAGCGACGGGGGGGGCTACAATGAGCAGTTCTTC. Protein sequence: CSVETSDGGGYNEQFF.

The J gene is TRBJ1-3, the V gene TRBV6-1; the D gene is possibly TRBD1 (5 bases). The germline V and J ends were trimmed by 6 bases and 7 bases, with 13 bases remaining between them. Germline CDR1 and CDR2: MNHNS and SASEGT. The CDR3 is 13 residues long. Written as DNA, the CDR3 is TGTGCCAGCAGCCTCCAGGAGGGGAACACCATATATTTT. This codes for CASSLQEGNTIYF.

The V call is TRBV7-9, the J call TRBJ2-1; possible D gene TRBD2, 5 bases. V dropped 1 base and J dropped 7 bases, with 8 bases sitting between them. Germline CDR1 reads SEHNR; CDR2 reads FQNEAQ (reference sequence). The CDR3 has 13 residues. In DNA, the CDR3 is TGTGCCAGCAGCTTAGGGGGAGCAAATGAGCAGTTCTTC. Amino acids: CASSLGGANEQFF.

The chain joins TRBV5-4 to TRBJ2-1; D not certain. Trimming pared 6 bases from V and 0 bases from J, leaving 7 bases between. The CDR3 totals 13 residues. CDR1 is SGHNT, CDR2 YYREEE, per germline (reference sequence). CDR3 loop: CASNAGSYNEQFF. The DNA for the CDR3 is TGTGCCAGCAACGCAGGCTCCTACAATGAGCAGTTCTTC.

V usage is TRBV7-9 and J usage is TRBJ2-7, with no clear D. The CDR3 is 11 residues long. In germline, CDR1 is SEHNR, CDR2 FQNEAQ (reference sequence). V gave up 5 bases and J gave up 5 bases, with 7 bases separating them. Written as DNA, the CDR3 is TGTGCCAGCAGCCCCCGTAACGAGCAGTACTTC. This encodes CASSPRNEQYF.

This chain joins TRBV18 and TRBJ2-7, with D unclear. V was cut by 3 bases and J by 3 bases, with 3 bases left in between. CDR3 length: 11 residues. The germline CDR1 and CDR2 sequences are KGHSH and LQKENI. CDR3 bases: TGTGCCAGCTCACCCGGCTACGAGCAGTACTTC. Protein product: CASSPGYEQYF.

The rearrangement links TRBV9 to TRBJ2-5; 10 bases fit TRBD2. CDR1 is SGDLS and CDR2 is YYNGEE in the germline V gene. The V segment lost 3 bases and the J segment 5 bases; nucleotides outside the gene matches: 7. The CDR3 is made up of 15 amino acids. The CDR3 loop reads CASSALAGASETQYF. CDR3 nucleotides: TGTGCCAGCAGCGCCCTAGCGGGAGCGTCCGAGACCCAGTACTTC.

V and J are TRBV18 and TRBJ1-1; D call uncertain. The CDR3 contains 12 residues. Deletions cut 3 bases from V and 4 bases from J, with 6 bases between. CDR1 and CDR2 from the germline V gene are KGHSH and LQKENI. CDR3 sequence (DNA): TGTGCCAGCTCACCTGAGGTCACTGAAGCTTTCTTT. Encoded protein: CASSPEVTEAFF.

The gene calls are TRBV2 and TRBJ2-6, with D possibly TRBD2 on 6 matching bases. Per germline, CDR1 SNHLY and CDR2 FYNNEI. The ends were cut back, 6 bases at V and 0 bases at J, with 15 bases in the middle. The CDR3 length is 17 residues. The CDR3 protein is CASRAGSLLSGANVLTF. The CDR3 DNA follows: TGTGCCAGCAGGGCCGGGAGTCTACTCTCTGGGGCCAACGTCCTGACTTTC.

This CDR3 reads CASSRFERVENIQYF. The CDR3 nucleotides are TGCGCCAGCAGCCGATTTGAGCGGGTGGAAAACATTCAGTACTTC. This chain links TRBV4-1 with TRBJ2-4, with D possibly TRBD2 on 6 matching bases. Germline values: CDR1 MGHRA, CDR2 YSYEKL. The CDR3 totals 15 residues. V was trimmed by 4 bases and J by 5 bases, leaving 15 bases between them.

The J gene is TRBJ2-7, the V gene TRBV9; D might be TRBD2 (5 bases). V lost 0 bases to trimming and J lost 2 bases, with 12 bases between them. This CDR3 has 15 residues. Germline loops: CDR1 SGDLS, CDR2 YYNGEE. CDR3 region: CASSVGADVTYEQYF. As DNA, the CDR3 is TGTGCCAGCAGCGTAGGAGCGGACGTTACCTACGAGCAGTACTTC. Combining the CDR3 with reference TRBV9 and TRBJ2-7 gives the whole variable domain DSGVTQTPKHLITATGQRVTLRCSPRSGDLSVYWYQQSLDQGLQFLIQYYNGEERAKGNILERFSAQQFPDLHSELNLSSLELGDSALYFCASSVGADVTYEQYFGPGTRLTVT.

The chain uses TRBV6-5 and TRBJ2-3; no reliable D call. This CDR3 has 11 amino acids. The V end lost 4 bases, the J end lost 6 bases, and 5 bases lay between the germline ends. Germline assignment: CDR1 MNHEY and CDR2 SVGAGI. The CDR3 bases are TGTGCCAGCAGTTCGGGTGATACGCAGTATTTT. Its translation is CASSSGDTQYF.

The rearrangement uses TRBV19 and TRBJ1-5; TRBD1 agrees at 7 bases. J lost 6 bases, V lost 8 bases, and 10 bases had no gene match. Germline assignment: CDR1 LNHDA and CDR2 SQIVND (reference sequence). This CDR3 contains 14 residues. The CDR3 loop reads CASAREGASQPQHF. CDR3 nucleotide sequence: TGTGCCAGTGCTAGAGAGGGGGCGAGTCAGCCCCAGCATTTT.

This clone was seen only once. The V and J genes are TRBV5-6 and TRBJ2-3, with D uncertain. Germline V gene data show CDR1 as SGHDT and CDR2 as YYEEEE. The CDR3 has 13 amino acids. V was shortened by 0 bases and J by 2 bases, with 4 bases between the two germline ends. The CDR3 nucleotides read TGTGCCAGCAGCTTGGATTACACAGATACGCAGTATTTT. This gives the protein CASSLDYTDTQYF.

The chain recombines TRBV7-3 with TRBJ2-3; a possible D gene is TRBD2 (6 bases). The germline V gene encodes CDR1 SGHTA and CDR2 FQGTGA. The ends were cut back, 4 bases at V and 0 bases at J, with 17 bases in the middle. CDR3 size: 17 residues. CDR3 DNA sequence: TGTGCCAGCAGCTCCGCGTGGGGGGAACACAGCACAGATACGCAGTATTTT. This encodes CASSSAWGEHSTDTQYF.

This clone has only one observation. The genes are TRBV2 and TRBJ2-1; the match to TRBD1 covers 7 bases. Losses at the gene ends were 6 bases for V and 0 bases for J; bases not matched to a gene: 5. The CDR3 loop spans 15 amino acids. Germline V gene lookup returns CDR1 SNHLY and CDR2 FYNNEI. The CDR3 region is CASRGQEISYNEQFF. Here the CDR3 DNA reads TGTGCCAGCAGAGGACAGGAAATCTCCTACAATGAGCAGTTCTTC.

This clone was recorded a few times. CDR3 in DNA: TGCGCCAGCAGCCAAGACACAGGGAGAGAGACCCAGTACTTC. The encoded protein is CASSQDTGRETQYF. V is TRBV4-1 and J is TRBJ2-5; D might be TRBD1 (6 bases). The CDR3 consists of 14 residues. From germline, CDR1 is MGHRA and CDR2 YSYEKL. Deletions cut 0 bases from V and 4 bases from J, with 9 bases between.

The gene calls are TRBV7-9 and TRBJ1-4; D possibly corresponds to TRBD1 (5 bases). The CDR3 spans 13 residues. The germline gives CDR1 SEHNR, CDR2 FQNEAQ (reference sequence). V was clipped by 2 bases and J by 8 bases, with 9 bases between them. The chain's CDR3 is CASSLRDWEKLFF. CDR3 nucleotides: TGTGCCAGCAGCTTACGGGACTGGGAAAAACTGTTTTTT.

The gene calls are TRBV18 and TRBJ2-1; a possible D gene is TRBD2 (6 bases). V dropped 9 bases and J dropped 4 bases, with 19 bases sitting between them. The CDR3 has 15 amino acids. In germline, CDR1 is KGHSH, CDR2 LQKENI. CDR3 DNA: TGTGCCAGTAGCCTAGAGGAGGGCCTTTACAATGAGCAGTTCTTC. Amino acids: CASSLEEGLYNEQFF.

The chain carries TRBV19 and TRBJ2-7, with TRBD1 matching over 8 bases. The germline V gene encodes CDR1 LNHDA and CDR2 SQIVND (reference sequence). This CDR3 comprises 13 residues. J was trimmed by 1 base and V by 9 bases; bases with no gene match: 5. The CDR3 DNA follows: TGTGCCAGCAACAGGGGGGAGTCCTACGAGCAGTACTTC. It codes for CASNRGESYEQYF.